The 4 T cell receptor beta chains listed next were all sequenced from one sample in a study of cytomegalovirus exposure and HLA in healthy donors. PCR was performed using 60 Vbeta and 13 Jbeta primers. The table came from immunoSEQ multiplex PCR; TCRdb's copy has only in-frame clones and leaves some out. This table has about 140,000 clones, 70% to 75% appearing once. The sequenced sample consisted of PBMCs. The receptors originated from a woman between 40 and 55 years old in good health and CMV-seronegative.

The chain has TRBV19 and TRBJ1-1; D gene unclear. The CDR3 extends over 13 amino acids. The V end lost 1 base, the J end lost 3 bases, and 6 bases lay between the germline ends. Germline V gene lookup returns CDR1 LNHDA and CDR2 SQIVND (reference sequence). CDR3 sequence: CASSIGGHTEAFF. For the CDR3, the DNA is TGTGCCAGTAGTATAGGAGGGCACACTGAAGCTTTCTTT. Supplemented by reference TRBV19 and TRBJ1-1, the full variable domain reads DGGITQSPKYLFRKEGQNVTLSCEQNLNHDAMYWYRQDPGQGLRLIYYSQIVNDFQKGDIAEGYSVSREKKESFPLTVTSAQKNPTAFYLCASSIGGHTEAFFGQGTRLTVV.

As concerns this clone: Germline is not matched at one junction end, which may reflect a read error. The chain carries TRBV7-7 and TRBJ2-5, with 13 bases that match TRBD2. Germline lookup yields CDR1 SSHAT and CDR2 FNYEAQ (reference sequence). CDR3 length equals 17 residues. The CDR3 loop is CASSLGRLAGGPETQYF. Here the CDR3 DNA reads TGTGCTAGCAGCTTAGGTCGACTAGCGGGGGGTCCGGAGACCCAGTACTTC.

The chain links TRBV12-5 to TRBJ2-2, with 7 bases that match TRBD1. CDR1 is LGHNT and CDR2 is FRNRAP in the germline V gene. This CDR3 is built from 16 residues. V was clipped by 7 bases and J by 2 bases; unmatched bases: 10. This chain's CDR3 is CASVLGTDNNTGELFF. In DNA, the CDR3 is TGTGCTAGTGTTCTTGGGACAGACAACAACACCGGGGAGCTGTTTTTT.

CDR3 loop: CASSPRQGPNTGELFF. The CDR3 region has the DNA TGTGCCAGCAGTCCAAGACAGGGTCCGAACACCGGGGAGCTGTTTTTT. V gene TRBV27 combines with J gene TRBJ2-2, with 7 bases aligning to TRBD1. V gave up 5 bases and J gave up 0 bases; unmatched junction bases: 6. The CDR3 covers 16 residues. Germline CDR1 is MNHEY and CDR2 is SMNVEV (reference sequence).